This T cell receptor beta chain stems from a study of shared clonotypes between healthy human individuals. On the study more broadly: The donor group consisted of a couple of women and three men, aged 18 to 49.

The naive CD8 subset, CD45RO-negative cells positively selected for CCR7, excluded terminally differentiated effector memory CD45RA+ cells. CDR3 length: 14 residues. Germline V gene sequence: CDR1 MNHEY, CDR2 SVGAGI. Trimming took off 2 bases at V and 3 bases at J, with 10 bases between the two ends. The study's findings and limits: Generation probabilities of non-shared clonotypes were lower (relative to those shared by all four donors).

DNA at 200 ng, 30,000 or so T cell genomes, went into sorted-subset replicate PCRs. The data were produced by immunoSEQ multiplex PCR, yet TCRdb's version contains in-frame clones alone and is incomplete. Of approximately 1.9 million clones listed, roughly 93% were seen once; the top ten hold 1.5% to 2%. Concerning this clone: Its antigen is unknown.

The chain recombines TRBV6-5 with TRBJ1-1, with D possibly TRBD1 on 5 matching bases. This clonotype was sampled from a man in his late teens or twenties in good health. Some clones in this sample may be carry-over from other donors' samples. Specimen: naive CD8+ T cells from PBMCs. The DNA of the CDR3 is TGTGCCAGCAGTTACGGGGGTCGGGACACTGAAGCTTTCTTT. Its protein is CASSYGGRDTEAFF.